Below are 4 T cell receptor beta chains sequenced from a single sample in a study of cytomegalovirus exposure and HLA in healthy donors. Both 60 Vbeta primers and 13 Jbeta primers went into the PCR. Profiling relied on immunoSEQ multiplex PCR, and the TCRdb table lists in-frame clones only, not all of them. There are around 190,000 clones in the sample; 79% occur only once, and 1.6% lies in the top ten. Sequencing was done on a sample of PBMCs. All receptors come from a woman aged 18-35 years in good health and CMV-seronegative.

This rearrangement joins TRBV27 to TRBJ2-1; TRBD2 matches 10 bases. CDR1 is MNHEY and CDR2 is SMNVEV in the germline V gene (reference sequence). This CDR3 has 15 residues. The trim removed 8 bases at V and 9 bases at J, leaving 13 bases unmatched. The CDR3 region has the DNA TGTGCCAGCGGGGGGTGGAGTAGCGGGAGGAGTGAGCAGTTCTTC. Protein: CASGGWSSGRSEQFF.

The table lists this clone with a few counts. The CDR3 here is CASSLFGEGINDGYGYTF. CDR3 DNA: TGTGCCAGCAGTCTCTTTGGGGAGGGGATTAATGATGGCTATGGCTACACCTTC. This chain joins TRBV9 and TRBJ1-2, with a tentative D call TRBD1 (5 bases). The CDR3 extends over 18 amino acids. The germline V gene encodes CDR1 SGDLS and CDR2 YYNGEE. Trimming removed 5 bases at V and 4 bases at J, with 27 bases between.

The chain has TRBV28 and TRBJ2-1, with a tentative D call TRBD1 (5 bases). The ends were cut back, 4 bases at V and 2 bases at J, with 12 bases in the middle. Germline CDR1 MDHEN, CDR2 SYDVKM. The CDR3 covers 15 residues. The CDR3 DNA is TGTGCCAGCAGTTGGCCCCAGGGCACCTACAATGAGCAGTTCTTC. Protein sequence: CASSWPQGTYNEQFF.

This sequence joins TRBV18 and TRBJ1-1; D perhaps matches TRBD1 (5 bases). The ends were cut back, 4 bases at V and 3 bases at J, with 9 bases in the middle. The CDR3 extends over 13 amino acids. Germline V gene lookup returns CDR1 KGHSH and CDR2 LQKENI. CDR3 sequence: CASSRGGDTEAFF. CDR3 nucleotides: TGTGCCAGCTCACGCGGGGGGGACACTGAAGCTTTCTTT.